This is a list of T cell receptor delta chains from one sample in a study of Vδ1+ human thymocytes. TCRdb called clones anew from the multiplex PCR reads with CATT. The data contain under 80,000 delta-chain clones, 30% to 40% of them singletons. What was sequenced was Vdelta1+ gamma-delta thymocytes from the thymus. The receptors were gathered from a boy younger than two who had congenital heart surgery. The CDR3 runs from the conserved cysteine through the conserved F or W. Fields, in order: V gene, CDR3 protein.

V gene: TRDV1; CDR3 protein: CALGESALLVYWGIPPYTDKLIF
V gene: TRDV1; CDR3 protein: CALGELIPSPLLGENTDKLIF
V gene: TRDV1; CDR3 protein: CALGESRRGFPKLIF
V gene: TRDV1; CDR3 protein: CALGEGREAYTGDTRGYKLIF
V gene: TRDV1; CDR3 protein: CALGTTEYWGIMADKLIF
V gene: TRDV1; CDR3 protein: CALGVPFLLGDHRQYTDKLIF
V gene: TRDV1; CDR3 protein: CALGVLGGVYTDKLIF
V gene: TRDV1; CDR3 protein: CALGNPSYGGYRRKLIF
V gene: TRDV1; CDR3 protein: CALGVLLPSLGADKLIF
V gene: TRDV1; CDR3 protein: CALGEPAGIRMTDKLIF
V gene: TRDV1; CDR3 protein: CALGEPIRSKGGTLEDKLIF
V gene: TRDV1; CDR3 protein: CALGELFPSPSYGGPLGDTHSDKLIF
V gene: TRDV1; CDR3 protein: CALGGERGDHPKDTDKLIF
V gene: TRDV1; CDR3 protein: CALGELFPTDLLGRKLIF
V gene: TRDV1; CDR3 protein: CALGERYYAARERKLIF
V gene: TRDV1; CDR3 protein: CALGPGGAPRALFGGYAWYTDKLIF
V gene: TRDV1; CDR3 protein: CALGVSWGWGQHTDKLIF
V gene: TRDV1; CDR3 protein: CALGDPATSVGYFRMNTDKLIF
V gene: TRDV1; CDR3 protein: CALGEPFGLPTLLGDKYTDKLIF
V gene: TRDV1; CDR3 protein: CALGEFSYASLGDTTEYTDKLIF
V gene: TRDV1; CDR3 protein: CALGLPYNGDRYTDKLIF
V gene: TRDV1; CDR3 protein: CALSSARVGIHADKLIF
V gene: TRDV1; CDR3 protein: CALGGGFSLGVTDKLIF
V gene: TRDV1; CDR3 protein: CALGESGKTAQLFF
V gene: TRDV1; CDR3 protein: CALGELFASWAKLEPYTDKLIF
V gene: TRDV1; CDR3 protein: CALGEPNSYANTPYWVYTDKLIF
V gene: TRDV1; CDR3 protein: CALGRGKPSYSWWGSKTDKLIF
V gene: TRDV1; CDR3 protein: CALGEMLLGDPYTDKLIF
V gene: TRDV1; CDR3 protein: CALGELKFLPYWGIPTDKLIF
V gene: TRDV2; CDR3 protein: CACDRHTGTDKLIF
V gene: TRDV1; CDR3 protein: CALGELNVFLQVSWGIGSTDKLIF
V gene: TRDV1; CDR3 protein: CALGGSRPSIPIVPSYEVRGGQALTAQLFF
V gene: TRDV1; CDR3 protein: CALGEEGYRGVPTDKLIF
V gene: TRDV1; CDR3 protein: CALGELHPIPPRGIMYTDKLIF
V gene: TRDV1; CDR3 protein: CALGEGPHFLLGDTVSTDKLIF
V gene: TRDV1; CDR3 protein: CALGERSLPTYTDKLIF
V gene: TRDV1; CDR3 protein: CALGELYGGYGLNTDKLIF
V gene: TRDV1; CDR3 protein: CALGELCPTSSLRDTSDKLIF
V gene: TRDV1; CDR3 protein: CALGEQKDLGYTDKLIF
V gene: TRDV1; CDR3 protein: CALGELTRDCYSYTDKLIF
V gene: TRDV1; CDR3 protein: CALGEYFLLPGVQTDKLIF
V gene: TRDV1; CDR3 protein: CALGERVPLAADKLIF
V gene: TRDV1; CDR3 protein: CALGDHRGIEVFKLIF
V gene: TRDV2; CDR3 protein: CACDTNLKNLTATDKLIF
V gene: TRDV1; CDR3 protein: CALGEPPSHGELYWGIRGTDKLIF
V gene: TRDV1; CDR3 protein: CALGEGAFPAVLGDTGLIF
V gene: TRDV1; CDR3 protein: CALGELRIFPFTGGYYTDKLIF
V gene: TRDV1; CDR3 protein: CALGERGKLIF
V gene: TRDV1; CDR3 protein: CALGEAFSPTAGVLLVYTDKLIF
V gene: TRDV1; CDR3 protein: CALNWLPSPWGTYPDKLIF
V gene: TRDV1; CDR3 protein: CALGEKKYWGIRSTDKLIF
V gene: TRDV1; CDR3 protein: CALGGRLLRELGERKLIF
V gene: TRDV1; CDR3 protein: CALGDVTSYDRLGRGYTDKLIF
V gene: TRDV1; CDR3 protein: CALGERSLPVVGDLPYTDKLIF
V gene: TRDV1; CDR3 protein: CALGELPGGLPYTDKPIF
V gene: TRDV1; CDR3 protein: CALGDAETTPTDKLIF
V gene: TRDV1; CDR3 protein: CALGAINVLGADKLIF
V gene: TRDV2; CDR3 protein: CACDTSLVLGDTWAAQLFF